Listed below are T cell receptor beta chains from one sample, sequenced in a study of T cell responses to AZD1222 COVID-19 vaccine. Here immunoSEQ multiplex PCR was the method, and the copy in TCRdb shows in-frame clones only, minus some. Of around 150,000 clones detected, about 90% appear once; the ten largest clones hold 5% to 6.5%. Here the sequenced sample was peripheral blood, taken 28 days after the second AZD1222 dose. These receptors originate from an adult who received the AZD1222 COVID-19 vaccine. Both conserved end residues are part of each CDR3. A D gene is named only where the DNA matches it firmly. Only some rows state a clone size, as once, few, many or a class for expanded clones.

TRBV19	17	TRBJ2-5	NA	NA	TGTGCCAGTAGTATAGACCTCGGGGGTTTCGACCAAGAGACCCAGTACTTC	CASSIDLGGFDQETQYF
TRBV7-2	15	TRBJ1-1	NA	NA	TGTGCCAGCAGCTTATCCGGGGGCATGAACACTGAAGCTTTCTTT	CASSLSGGMNTEAFF
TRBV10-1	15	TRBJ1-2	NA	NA	TGCGCCAGCAGGGCGGACCGCTCCCTTAACTATGGCTACACCTTC	CASRADRSLNYGYTF
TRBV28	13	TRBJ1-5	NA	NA	TGTGCCAGCAGCGGACAGTACAATCAGCCCCAGCATTTT	CASSGQYNQPQHF
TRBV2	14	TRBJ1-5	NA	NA	TGTGCCAGCAGTGAAGCGTCAGTTGATCAGCCCCAGCATTTT	CASSEASVDQPQHF
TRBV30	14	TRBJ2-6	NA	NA	TGTGCCTGGAGTGTAGGGGGAGGGGCCAACGTCCTGACTTTC	CAWSVGGGANVLTF
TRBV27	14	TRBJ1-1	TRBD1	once	TGTGCCAGCAGTTTATGGGGACAGGGGACTGAAGCTTTCTTT	CASSLWGQGTEAFF
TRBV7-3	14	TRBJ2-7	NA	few	TGTGCCAGCAGCTTGGACTCGCTCTCCTACGAGCAGTACTTC	CASSLDSLSYEQYF
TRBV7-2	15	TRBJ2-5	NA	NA	TGTGCCAGCAGCTTAGGTGGGACCTACCAAGAGACCCAGTACTTC	CASSLGGTYQETQYF
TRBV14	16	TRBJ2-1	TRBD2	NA	TGTGCCAGCAGCATAGGGACTAGCAGGCGGTACAATGAGCAGTTCTTC	CASSIGTSRRYNEQFF
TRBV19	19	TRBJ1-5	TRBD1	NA	TGTGCCAGTAGCCATAGAAGGGGGCCCGGACTTTGGGCGGGGCAGCCCCAGCATTTT	CASSHRRGPGLWAGQPQHF
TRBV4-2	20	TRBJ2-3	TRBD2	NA	TGTGCCAGCAGCCAAGGGAGAACTAGCGGGGGGACAGAAAGCACAGATACGCAGTATTTT	CASSQGRTSGGTESTDTQYF
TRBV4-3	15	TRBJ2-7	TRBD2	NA	TGCGCCAGCAGCCAAGGTCTAGCGGGAGGCTACGAGCAGTACTTC	CASSQGLAGGYEQYF
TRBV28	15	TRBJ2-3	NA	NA	TGTGCCAGCATCTCCCCTGGCGGGAATAGAGATACGCAGTATTTT	CASISPGGNRDTQYF
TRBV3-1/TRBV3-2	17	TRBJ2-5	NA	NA	TGTGCCAGCAGCTTAGCGATCGGGAGAGTGGGGCAAGAGACCCAGTACTTC	CASSLAIGRVGQETQYF
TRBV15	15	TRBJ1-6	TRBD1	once	TGTGCCACCAGCAGAGAAGGGACAGGGAATTCACCCCTCCACTTT	CATSREGTGNSPLHF
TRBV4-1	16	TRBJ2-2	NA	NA	TGCGCCAGCAGCCTATTTGGAGGGACGAACACCGGGGAGCTGTTTTTT	CASSLFGGTNTGELFF
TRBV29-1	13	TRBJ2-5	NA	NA	TGCAGCGTTGATTCTAAGGGGGGAGAGACCCAGTACTTC	CSVDSKGGETQYF
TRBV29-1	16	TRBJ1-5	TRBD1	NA	TGCAGCGTTGGGACAGGGGGCTCGGATAGCAATCAGCCCCAGCATTTT	CSVGTGGSDSNQPQHF
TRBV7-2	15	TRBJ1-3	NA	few	TGTGCCAGCAGCGCACCGGCAGGGCTTAGAAACACCATATATTTT	CASSAPAGLRNTIYF
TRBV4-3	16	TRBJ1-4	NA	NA	TGCGCCAGCAGCCAAGATGGATGGGGTGGGGATGAAAAACTGTTTTTT	CASSQDGWGGDEKLFF
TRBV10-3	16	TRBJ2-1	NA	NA	TGTGCCATCAGTGAGTCGGCGGGTAGCTCCTACAATGAGCAGTTCTTC	CAISESAGSSYNEQFF
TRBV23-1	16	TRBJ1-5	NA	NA	TGCGCCAGCAGTCCGCGCCACAGGACATTGAGTCAGCCCCAGCATTTT	CASSPRHRTLSQPQHF
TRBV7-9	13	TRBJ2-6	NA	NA	TGTGCCAGCAGCACGTCTGGGGCCAACGTCCTGACTTTC	CASSTSGANVLTF
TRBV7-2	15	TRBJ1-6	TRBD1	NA	TGTGCCAGCAGCTTAGTGCAGGGGGCCCGCTCACCCCTCCACTTT	CASSLVQGARSPLHF
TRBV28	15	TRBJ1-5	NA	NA	TGTGCCAGCAGTCCACAGGGTGGTAGCAATCAGCCCCAGCATTTT	CASSPQGGSNQPQHF
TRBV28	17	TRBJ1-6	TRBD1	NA	TGTGCCATTCCCGGGGTGGGGACAGGGGGCGAGTACTCACCCCTCCACTTT	CAIPGVGTGGEYSPLHF
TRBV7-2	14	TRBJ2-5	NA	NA	TGTGCCAGCAGCTTAGTCGGGATCCAAGAGACCCAGTACTTC	CASSLVGIQETQYF
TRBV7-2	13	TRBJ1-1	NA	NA	TGTGCCAGCAGCTTGAGGGGGGACACTGAAGCTTTCTTT	CASSLRGDTEAFF
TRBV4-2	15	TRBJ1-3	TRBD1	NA	TGTGCCAGCAGCCAGAGGACAGGCTCTGGAAACACCATATATTTT	CASSQRTGSGNTIYF
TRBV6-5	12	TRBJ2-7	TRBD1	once	TGTGCCAGCAGGGACAGGGCATTAGAGCAGTACTTC	CASRDRALEQYF
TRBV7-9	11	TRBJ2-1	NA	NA	TGTGCCAGCAGGTTGGCGGAGGAGCAGTTCTTC	CASRLAEEQFF
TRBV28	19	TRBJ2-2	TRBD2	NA	TGTGCCAGCAGTTCCTACGGACTAGCGGGAGTTCTGGGGACCGGGGAGCTGTTTTTT	CASSSYGLAGVLGTGELFF
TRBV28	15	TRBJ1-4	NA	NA	TGTGCCAGCAGTTTAGTAGACAGATCTAATGAAAAACTGTTTTTT	CASSLVDRSNEKLFF
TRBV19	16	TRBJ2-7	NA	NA	TGTGCCAGTAGTCACGACTTACAGGGATTCCGCTCCGAGCAGTACTTC	CASSHDLQGFRSEQYF
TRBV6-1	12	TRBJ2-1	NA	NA	TGTGCCAGCAGTGAATTAGGCAATGAGCAGTTCTTC	CASSELGNEQFF
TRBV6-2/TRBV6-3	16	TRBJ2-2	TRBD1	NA	TGTGCCAGCAGTTACTCTAGGACAGGCGGTACCGGGGAGCTGTTTTTT	CASSYSRTGGTGELFF
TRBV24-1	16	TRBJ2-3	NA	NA	TGTGCCACCAGTGTTGGATATCAGGATGGCACAGATACGCAGTATTTT	CATSVGYQDGTDTQYF
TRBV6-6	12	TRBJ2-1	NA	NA	TGTGCCAGCAGGGACCCGGTCGATGAGCAGTTCTTC	CASRDPVDEQFF
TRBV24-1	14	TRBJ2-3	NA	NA	TGTGCCACCAGTGACCCCAGGGACACAGATACGCAGTATTTT	CATSDPRDTDTQYF
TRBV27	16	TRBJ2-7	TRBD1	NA	TGTGCCAGCAGTTTACAAGGGGGCCCGGTGGCCTACGAGCAGTACTTC	CASSLQGGPVAYEQYF
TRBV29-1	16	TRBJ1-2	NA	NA	TGCAGCGCTGTAGGTCAAGTACAGGGCGGTAACTATGGCTACACCTTC	CSAVGQVQGGNYGYTF
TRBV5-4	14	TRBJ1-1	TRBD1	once	TGTGCCAGCAGCTTGGCCGTGACAGGGGCAGAAGCTTTCTTT	CASSLAVTGAEAFF
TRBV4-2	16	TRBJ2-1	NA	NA	TGTGCCAGCAGCCCCTACGGGATACTAAGTGACTATGAGCAGTTCTTC	CASSPYGILSDYEQFF
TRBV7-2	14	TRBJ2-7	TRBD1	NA	TGTGCCAGCAGCTTTGGACAGGGTCCCTACGAGCAGTACTTC	CASSFGQGPYEQYF
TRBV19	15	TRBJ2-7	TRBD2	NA	TGTGCCAGTAGTTACCCGGGACTAGCGGGAGATGAGCAGTACTTC	CASSYPGLAGDEQYF
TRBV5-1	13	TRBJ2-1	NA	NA	TGCGCCAGCAGCTTGAATTTAGCGAATGAGCAGTTCTTC	CASSLNLANEQFF
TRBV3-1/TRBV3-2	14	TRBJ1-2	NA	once	TGTGCCAGCAGCCAAGATTACAGGCGTGGAGGCTACACCTTC	CASSQDYRRGGYTF
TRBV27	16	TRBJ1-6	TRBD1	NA	TGTGCCAGCAGTACGTTACAGGGGGCGCCTGATTCACCCCTCCACTTT	CASSTLQGAPDSPLHF
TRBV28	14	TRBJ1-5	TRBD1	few	TGTGCCAGCAGGCAACAGGGGTCCAATCAGCCCCAGCATTTT	CASRQQGSNQPQHF
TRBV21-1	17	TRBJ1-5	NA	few	NA	CASSKHGVGRGNQPQHF
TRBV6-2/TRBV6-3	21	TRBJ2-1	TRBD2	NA	TGTGCCAGCAGTTACTCGTTGACTAGCGGGGGTCTCGGGGGCTACTACAATGAGCAGTTCTTC	CASSYSLTSGGLGGYYNEQFF
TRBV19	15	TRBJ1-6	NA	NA	TGTGCCGCAGGGGAGGGCAGCTCCTATAATTCACCCCTCCACTTT	CAAGEGSSYNSPLHF
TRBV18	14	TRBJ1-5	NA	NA	TGTGCCAGCTCGCAAGGTTATAGCAATCAGCCCCAGCATTTT	CASSQGYSNQPQHF
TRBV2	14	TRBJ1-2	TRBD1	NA	TGTGCCAGCAGTGATCAGGGGGGAGAGTATGGCTACACCTTC	CASSDQGGEYGYTF
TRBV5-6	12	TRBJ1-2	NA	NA	TGTGCCAGCAGCCCAGGGGACTATGGCTACACCTTC	CASSPGDYGYTF
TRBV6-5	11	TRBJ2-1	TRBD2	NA	TGTGCCAGCAGTTACGGGCGGGAGAATTTCTTC	CASSYGRENFF
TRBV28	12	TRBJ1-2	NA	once	TGTGCCAGCAGCTACAGGAGCTATGGCTACACCTTC	CASSYRSYGYTF